The source of this TCR beta chain is a study of identical twins. Study findings and constraints: For cord blood, abundant beta clonotypes had fewer insertions, unlike memory repertoires, which showed none. Potential partial confounding of zero-insertion analyses by invariant MAIT and iNKT cells was noted. In drawing conclusions, the study used cross-sectional statistical analysis and did not follow the same donors. The models gave estimates that fell short of the out-of-frame TCR alpha sharing seen in monozygotic twins.

This CDR3 spans 14 amino acids. Trimming shortened V by 4 bases and J by 4 bases, and 13 bases separated the two germline ends. From the 5' RACE reads, TCRdb called clonotypes with MiXCR, one entry per CDR3 protein. Of over 550,000 distinct CDR3 sequences listed, around 7.5% were seen once; the top ten hold 1.6%. This clonotype has a count of ten or more. The antigen is undetermined. These data also featured in a second study, about yellow fever vaccine responses in identical twins.

The rearrangement joins TRBV12-3 or TRBV12-4 to TRBJ1-1, with D possibly matching TRBD1 (5 bases). Specimen: PBMCs. This clonotype was obtained from a woman aged 18 to 35 in good health. CDR3 protein: CASSSSPGTTEAFF. The CDR3 DNA reads TGTGCCAGCAGTTCCTCCCCAGGGACCACTGAAGCTTTCTTT.